This is a list of T cell receptor beta chains from one sample in a study of cytomegalovirus exposure and HLA in healthy donors. Produced via immunoSEQ multiplex PCR; TCRdb's table is partial and in-frame only. The sample gives 150,000 to 180,000 clones, roughly 83% of which show up once; 7.7% is in the top ten. The sequenced material came from PBMCs. Every receptor here comes from a man aged 25 to 40 in good health and CMV-seropositive. Each CDR3 is given with its conserved first and last residue. D genes are given only for firm matches. The listing skips clone size in some rows; elsewhere it reads once, few, many or a size class.

d_call: TRBD1
v_call: TRBV7-2
j_call: TRBJ1-5
clone_size: -
cdr3_nt: TGTGCCAGCAGCCCGGGGACAGGGGCAAATCAGCCCCAGCATTTT
cdr3_aa: CASSPGTGANQPQHF

d_call: -
v_call: TRBV4-3
j_call: TRBJ2-3
clone_size: -
cdr3_nt: TGCGCCAGCAGCCAAGAGGGGCCCGGACGTGCGCAGTATTTT
cdr3_aa: CASSQEGPGRAQYF

d_call: -
v_call: TRBV21-1
j_call: TRBJ2-1
clone_size: -
cdr3_nt: TGTGCCAGCAGCATGCCGAGGTTTAGCGGCTACAATGAGCAGTTCTTC
cdr3_aa: CASSMPRFSGYNEQFF

d_call: TRBD2
v_call: TRBV7-2
j_call: TRBJ2-7
clone_size: -
cdr3_nt: TGTGCCAGCAGCCCTCTAGCGGGAGCTGGCGAGCAGTACTTC
cdr3_aa: CASSPLAGAGEQYF

d_call: -
v_call: TRBV28
j_call: TRBJ2-5
clone_size: -
cdr3_nt: TGTGCCAGCAGTCTGGACAGCCAAGAGACCCAGTACTTC
cdr3_aa: CASSLDSQETQYF

d_call: -
v_call: TRBV2
j_call: TRBJ1-1
clone_size: -
cdr3_nt: TGTGCCAGCCCTGACGCTAGGCTGATCGAAGCTTTCTTT
cdr3_aa: CASPDARLIEAFF

d_call: TRBD2
v_call: TRBV5-4
j_call: TRBJ2-3
clone_size: few
cdr3_nt: TGTGCCAGCAGCCCAGATCCACTAGCGATCGCGTGGGATACGCAGTATTTT
cdr3_aa: CASSPDPLAIAWDTQYF

d_call: TRBD1
v_call: TRBV4-1
j_call: TRBJ2-7
clone_size: once
cdr3_nt: TGCGCCAGCAGCCCCTGGGACAGTCCGGACGAGCAGTACTTC
cdr3_aa: CASSPWDSPDEQYF

d_call: -
v_call: TRBV28
j_call: TRBJ1-3
clone_size: few
cdr3_nt: TGTGCCAGCAGTCCGTCCGAAGTGGGAGCTGGAAACACCATATATTTT
cdr3_aa: CASSPSEVGAGNTIYF

d_call: TRBD1
v_call: TRBV6-6
j_call: TRBJ1-3
clone_size: few
cdr3_nt: TGTGCCAGCAGTCGGGACAGCATTGGAAACACCATATATTTT
cdr3_aa: CASSRDSIGNTIYF